This T cell receptor beta chain emerged from a study of T cells in Graves' hyperthyroidism and ophthalmopathy. At the level of the study: Peripheral blood was drawn at first diagnosis, prior to all treatment.

In this sample, this clonotype turned up a few times. In germline, CDR1 is SGHRS, CDR2 YFSETQ. CDR3 length: 15 residues. V shed 4 bases and J shed 2 bases, with 14 bases lying between them. Subjects aged 18 to 65 presented with newly diagnosed hyperthyroidism of less than 2 months' duration. RNA transcripts provided the source from which TCR beta CDR3 regions were amplified. A set of HTBI primers served as the primers for a first-round RT-PCR of the TCR CDR3. TCRdb re-derived calls from the multiplex PCR reads in MiXCR, one entry per CDR3 protein. The sample records 350,000 to 400,000 distinct CDR3 sequences, about 18% being singletons.

This clonotype was obtained from a woman aged 18-29 years with Graves' hyperthyroidism. V and J are TRBV5-1 and TRBJ2-3; D call uncertain. The specimen was blood. The DNA of the CDR3 is TGCGCCAGCAGCCGAAATCCTGATGACACAGATACGCAGTATTTT. This translates into CASSRNPDDTDTQYF. The whole variable domain, remainder taken from reference TRBV5-1 and TRBJ2-3, is KAGVTQTPRYLIKTRGQQVTLSCSPISGHRSVSWYQQTPGQGLQFLFEYFSETQRNKGNFPGRFSGRQFSNSRSEMNVSTLELGDSALYLCASSRNPDDTDTQYFGPGTRLTVL.